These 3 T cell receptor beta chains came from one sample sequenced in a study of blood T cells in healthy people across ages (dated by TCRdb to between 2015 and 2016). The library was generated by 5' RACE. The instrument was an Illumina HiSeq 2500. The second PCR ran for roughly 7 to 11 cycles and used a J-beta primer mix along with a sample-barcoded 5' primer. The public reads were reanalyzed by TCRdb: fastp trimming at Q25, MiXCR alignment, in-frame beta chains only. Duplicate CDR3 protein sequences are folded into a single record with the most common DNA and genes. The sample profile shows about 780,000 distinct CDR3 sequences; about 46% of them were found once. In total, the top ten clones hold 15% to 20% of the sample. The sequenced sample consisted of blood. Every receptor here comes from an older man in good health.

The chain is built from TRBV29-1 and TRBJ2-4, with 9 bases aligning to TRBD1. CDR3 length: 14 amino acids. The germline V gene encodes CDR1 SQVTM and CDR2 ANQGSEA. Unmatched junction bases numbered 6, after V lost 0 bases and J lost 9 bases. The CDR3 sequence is CSVEDPGQGGIQYF. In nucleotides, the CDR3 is TGCAGCGTTGAAGATCCGGGACAGGGCGGCATTCAGTACTTC.

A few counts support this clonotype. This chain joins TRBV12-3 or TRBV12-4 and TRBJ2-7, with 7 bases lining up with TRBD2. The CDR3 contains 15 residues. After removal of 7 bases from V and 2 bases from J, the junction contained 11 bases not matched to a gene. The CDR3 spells CASTQGLRNAYEQYF. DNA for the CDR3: TGTGCCAGCACTCAGGGACTACGAAATGCCTACGAGCAGTACTTC.

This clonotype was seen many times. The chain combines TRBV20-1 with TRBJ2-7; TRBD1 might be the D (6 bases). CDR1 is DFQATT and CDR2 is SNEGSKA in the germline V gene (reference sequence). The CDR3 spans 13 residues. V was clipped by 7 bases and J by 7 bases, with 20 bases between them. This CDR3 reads CSVRGSSKGEQYF. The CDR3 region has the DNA TGCAGTGTCAGGGGCTCCTCAAAGGGGGAGCAGTACTTC.